These 20 T cell receptor beta chains share one sample of origin, sequenced in a study of shared clonotypes between healthy human individuals. The protocol was immunoSEQ multiplex PCR, while the TCRdb copy is restricted to in-frame clones and leaves out a portion. Among roughly 2,500,000 clones listed, 80% to 95% were seen once. The sequenced sample was naive CD4+ T cells from PBMCs. Regarding subset: CD45RA+ positively selected. These receptors originate from a young man in good health. Some clones in this sample may be carry-over from other donors' samples.

The CDR3 loop reads CASSEAGGPLTGELFF. The CDR3 DNA follows: TGTGCCAGCAGTGAGGCTGGCGGACCTCTCACCGGGGAGCTGTTTTTT. The chain joins TRBV6-1 to TRBJ2-2; no clear D. CDR1 and CDR2 from the germline V gene are MNHNS and SASEGT. There are 16 residues in the CDR3. The V end was cut by 3 bases, the J end by 4 bases, with 15 bases between.

The chain uses TRBV27 and TRBJ2-7, with 8 bases lining up with TRBD1. Trimming took 6 bases from V and 5 from J; bases not matched to a gene: 9. The CDR3 runs to 14 residues. Per germline, CDR1 MNHEY and CDR2 SMNVEV (reference sequence). CDR3 loop: CASRIPDREHEQYF. Written as DNA, the CDR3 is TGTGCCAGCAGGATCCCGGACAGGGAGCACGAGCAGTACTTC.

The rearrangement links TRBV5-1 to TRBJ1-1; D call uncertain. V was pared by 7 bases and J by 3 bases, with 13 bases between. The CDR3 runs to 13 residues. The V gene's germline CDR1 is SGHRS and CDR2 YFSETQ. CDR3: CASGEGWDTEAFF. DNA for the CDR3: TGCGCCAGCGGGGAGGGTTGGGACACTGAAGCTTTCTTT.

As regards this clone: Within the sample, other DNA sequences also encode this same CDR3. The V call is TRBV28, the J call TRBJ1-1, with 7 nucleotides matching TRBD1. Germline V gene lookup returns CDR1 MDHEN and CDR2 SYDVKM. This CDR3 is 14 amino acids long. The junction had 1 base not matched to a gene; V was cut back by 3 bases and J by 0 bases. The CDR3 DNA sequence: TGTGCCAGCAGTTTGGGACAGATGAACACTGAAGCTTTCTTT. It translates to CASSLGQMNTEAFF.

The rearrangement uses TRBV19 and TRBJ1-5; TRBD1 matches 9 bases. V gave up 3 bases and J gave up 3 bases; unmatched junction bases: 6. The CDR3 loop spans 16 amino acids. CDR1 is LNHDA, CDR2 SQIVND, per germline (reference sequence). CDR3 in amino acids: CASSMRQGVVNQPQHF. The CDR3 DNA is TGTGCCAGTAGTATGCGACAGGGGGTAGTCAATCAGCCCCAGCATTTT.

The chain uses TRBV28 and TRBJ1-2; unclear D gene. V lost 5 bases and J 4 bases, leaving 11 bases between the germline ends. Per the germline V gene, CDR1 is MDHEN and CDR2 is SYDVKM. The CDR3 runs 13 residues. The CDR3 nucleotides are TGTGCCAGCAGTCCCCCCCCCGGCTATGGCTACACCTTC. Its translation: CASSPPPGYGYTF.

This clone was picked up one time. This rearrangement joins TRBV20-1 to TRBJ2-3; D may be TRBD2 (7 bases). CDR3 size: 11 residues. Germline V gene data show CDR1 as DFQATT and CDR2 as SNEGSKA (reference sequence). Trimming removed 6 bases from V and 8 bases from J, with 12 bases in between. The CDR3 spells CSAWEGGTQYF. CDR3 sequence (DNA): TGCAGTGCCTGGGAGGGGGGTACGCAGTATTTT.

The rearrangement links TRBV7-3 to TRBJ2-5, with 13 bases matching TRBD2. The V gene's germline CDR1 is SGHTA and CDR2 FQGTGA. Unmatched junction bases numbered 2, after V lost 5 bases and J lost 2 bases. CDR3 size: 15 residues. CDR3 bases: TGTGCCAGCAGCCGACTAGCGGGAGGACAAGAGACCCAGTACTTC. Translating it yields CASSRLAGGQETQYF. The full variable domain, its missing parts supplied by reference TRBV7-3 and TRBJ2-5, is GAGVSQTPSNKVTEKGKYVELRCDPISGHTALYWYRQSLGQGPEFLIYFQGTGAADDSGLPNDRFFAVRPEGSVSTLKIQRTERGDSAVYLCASSRLAGGQETQYFGPGTRLLVL.

In nucleotides, the CDR3 is TGTGCCAGCAGCCCAAGCGGGACCTCCTACGAGCAGTACTTC. Its protein product is CASSPSGTSYEQYF. This chain links TRBV7-2 with TRBJ2-7; TRBD2 agrees at 7 bases. With V trimmed by 5 bases and J by 0 bases, 4 bases remained unmatched. The CDR3 extends over 14 amino acids. Germline loops: CDR1 SGHTA, CDR2 FQGNSA.

On this clone: Other nucleotide sequences from this sample produce the same CDR3. V gene TRBV5-1 combines with J gene TRBJ1-1; D uncertain. Trimming pared 1 base from V and 3 bases from J, leaving 10 bases between. CDR3 size: 14 residues. In germline, CDR1 is SGHRS, CDR2 YFSETQ. CDR3 sequence reads: CASSLQGGDTEAFF. The CDR3 DNA reads as TGCGCCAGCAGCTTGCAAGGCGGGGACACTGAAGCTTTCTTT.

The chain employs TRBV2 and TRBJ1-5; unclear D gene. V shed 7 bases and J shed 0 bases, with 10 bases lying between them. Germline values: CDR1 SNHLY, CDR2 FYNNEI. This CDR3 comprises 14 residues. CDR3 sequence (DNA): TGTGCCAGCAACCGACGTTTTAGCAATCAGCCCCAGCATTTT. It codes for CASNRRFSNQPQHF.

The V gene is TRBV6-1, the J gene TRBJ2-1; no clear D. This CDR3 has 12 residues. V was clipped by 8 bases and J by 7 bases, with 12 bases between them. The germline gives CDR1 MNHNS, CDR2 SASEGT. DNA of the CDR3: TGTGCCAGCGTTGCTAGGCTAAATGAGCAGTTCTTC. It codes for CASVARLNEQFF.

V usage is TRBV6-5 and J usage is TRBJ2-7; 8 nucleotides agree with TRBD1. CDR3 length: 15 residues. Germline CDR1 reads MNHEY; CDR2 reads SVGAGI. V gave up 6 bases and J gave up 0 bases; unmatched junction bases: 7. Here the CDR3 reads CASRKRTGGSYEQYF. The CDR3 coding sequence is TGTGCCAGCAGGAAACGAACAGGGGGCTCCTACGAGCAGTACTTC.

Worth noting for this clone: The sample contains more than one DNA sequence encoding this CDR3. The chain links TRBV18 to TRBJ1-5; possibly TRBD1 for D (6 bases). Trimming took 0 bases from V and 2 from J, leaving 11 bases between them. The V gene's germline CDR1 is KGHSH and CDR2 LQKENI. CDR3 length: 16 amino acids. For the CDR3, the DNA is TGTGCCAGCTCACCACCGGGGGGGGCGGGCAATCAGCCCCAGCATTTT. Translation: CASSPPGGAGNQPQHF.

A note on this clone: Other DNA sequences in this sample translate to the same CDR3. V is TRBV7-2 and J is TRBJ2-7, with TRBD2 matching 13 bases. The germline V gene has CDR1 SGHTA and CDR2 FQGNSA. V shed 5 bases and J 3 bases; nucleotides not matched to a gene: 4. CDR3 length: 15 amino acids. CDR3 nucleotides: TGTGCCAGCAGCCGTCGGACTAGCGGGAGCTACGAGCAGTACTTC. It encodes CASSRRTSGSYEQYF.

The chain recombines TRBV7-2 with TRBJ2-5; perhaps TRBD2 as D (6 bases). Trimming removed 1 base from V and 2 bases from J, with 11 bases in between. CDR1 and CDR2 from the germline V gene are SGHTA and FQGNSA. CDR3 size: 15 residues. CDR3 region: CASSLGSGVQETQYF. The CDR3 nucleotides are TGTGCCAGCAGCTTAGGTTCGGGAGTTCAAGAGACCCAGTACTTC.

V gene TRBV23-1 combines with J gene TRBJ1-3; possibly TRBD1 for D (5 bases). TRBV23-1 is filed as an ORF, its function uncertain. The CDR3 consists of 19 residues. V lost 1 base and J 0 bases, leaving 19 bases between the germline ends. CDR3 amino acids: CASSQFGPWGLSSGNTIYF. The CDR3 DNA follows: TGCGCCAGCAGTCAATTTGGTCCGTGGGGACTGAGCTCTGGAAACACCATATATTTT.

The chain recombines TRBV7-9 with TRBJ1-2; possible D gene TRBD1, 6 bases. The germline CDR1 and CDR2 sequences are SEHNR and FQNEAQ (reference sequence). CDR3 length: 15 residues. Trimming removed 5 bases at V and 2 bases at J, with 15 bases between. CDR3 nucleotide sequence: TGTGCCAGCAGCCCCTACGGGGGGCAAAACTATGGCTACACCTTC. Protein product: CASSPYGGQNYGYTF.

This sequence joins TRBV18 and TRBJ2-3; the D is unclear. This CDR3 has 13 residues. The V and J ends lost 0 bases and 7 bases respectively, with 8 bases between them. Germline CDR1 and CDR2: KGHSH and LQKENI. CDR3 DNA sequence: TGTGCCAGCTCACCACCCCTACTCAATACGCAGTATTTT. Encoded protein: CASSPPLLNTQYF. Full variable domain (remainder filled in from reference TRBV18 and TRBJ2-3): NAGVMQNPRHLVRRRGQEARLRCSPMKGHSHVYWYRQLPEEGLKFMVYLQKENIIDESGMPKERFSAEFPKEGPSILRIQQVVRGDSAAYFCASSPPLLNTQYFGPGTRLTVL.

The chain is built from TRBV5-6 and TRBJ2-7; TRBD1 agrees at 9 bases. J was trimmed by 0 bases and V by 5 bases; bases with no gene match: 12. Germline loops: CDR1 SGHDT, CDR2 YYEEEE. This CDR3 has 17 amino acids. The CDR3 protein is CASRLRDRDSYSYEQYF. The CDR3, as DNA: TGTGCCAGCAGGCTCCGGGACAGGGATTCTTACTCCTACGAGCAGTACTTC.